This T cell receptor (beta chain) was observed in a study of blood T cell repertoires in COVID-19. At the level of the study: Nucleic acid was either cDNA or gDNA, and it came from T cells, B-cell-depleted T cells, or PBMCs.

CDR3 length: 16 amino acids. The germline CDR1 and CDR2 sequences are MDHEN and SYDVKM. Trimming at V came to 3 bases and at J to 7 bases, leaving 9 bases not matched to a gene. The protocol was immunoSEQ multiplex PCR, while the TCRdb copy is restricted to in-frame clones and leaves out a portion. This table has 250,000 or so clones, over 75% appearing once. J is TRBJ2-2 and V is TRBV28, with 9 bases fitting TRBD2. The sequence was collected from a woman aged 45-59 years who had recovered from COVID-19. The specimen was PBMCs or T cells enriched from blood (not recorded which). CDR3 protein: CASSFPSGTDGGELFF. The DNA for the CDR3 is TGTGCCAGCAGTTTCCCTAGCGGGACCGATGGCGGGGAGCTGTTTTTT.